Each of the 23 T cell receptor beta chains below was sequenced from the same sample in a study of cytomegalovirus exposure and HLA in healthy donors. Data came from immunoSEQ multiplex PCR; TCRdb stores just in-frame clones and leaves some out. The table records about 150,000 clones, around 88% of them present only once. The sequenced sample was PBMCs. The receptors shown here come from a man younger than 35 in good health and CMV-seropositive.

The V gene is TRBV19, the J gene TRBJ2-7; 7 positions match TRBD1. The CDR3 spans 14 residues. Germline CDR1 and CDR2: LNHDA and SQIVND (reference sequence). V lost 5 bases to trimming and J lost 1 base; unmatched junction nucleotides: 5. The CDR3 nucleotides are TGTGCCAGTAGTTCGACGACAGGGTCCTACGAGCAGTACTTC. Its translation: CASSSTTGSYEQYF.

J is TRBJ2-7 and V is TRBV7-2, with D tentatively TRBD1 (5 bases). The CDR3 runs 15 residues. Trimming took 6 bases from V and 2 from J, leaving 17 bases between them. The germline CDR1 and CDR2 sequences are SGHTA and FQGNSA. The CDR3, as DNA: TGTGCCAGCAGTTCCCAGGGCACCGACACCTACGAGCAGTACTTC. Protein sequence: CASSSQGTDTYEQYF.

The V gene is TRBV19, the J gene TRBJ1-1; D gene ambiguous. The CDR3 spans 13 residues. V lost 2 bases to trimming and J lost 1 base, with 5 bases between them. Germline-derived CDR1 and CDR2 are LNHDA and SQIVND (reference sequence). For the CDR3, the DNA is TGTGCCAGTAGTATACGGGAGAACACTGAAGCTTTCTTT. It translates to CASSIRENTEAFF.

J is TRBJ1-4 and V is TRBV9; 9 bases align to TRBD1. V lost 7 bases, J lost 8 bases, and 6 bases stayed unmatched. This CDR3 has 13 amino acids. Germline V gives CDR1 SGDLS, CDR2 YYNGEE. For the CDR3, the DNA is TGTGCCAGCGGCGGGACAGGGTCAGAAAAACTGTTTTTT. Amino acids: CASGGTGSEKLFF. The variable domain in full, with the rest retrieved from reference TRBV9 and TRBJ1-4, is DSGVTQTPKHLITATGQRVTLRCSPRSGDLSVYWYQQSLDQGLQFLIQYYNGEERAKGNILERFSAQQFPDLHSELNLSSLELGDSALYFCASGGTGSEKLFFGSGTQLSVL.

The rearrangement uses TRBV6-5 and TRBJ2-2, with 7 positions matching TRBD2. J lost 7 bases, V lost 2 bases, and 7 bases had no gene match. There are 15 residues in the CDR3. Germline V gene lookup returns CDR1 MNHEY and CDR2 SVGAGI. The CDR3 DNA reads TGTGCCAGCAGTTACGGAAGCGGGGACTACGGGGAGCTGTTTTTT. Its translation: CASSYGSGDYGELFF.

The rearrangement uses TRBV2 and TRBJ1-5; 9 nucleotides match TRBD1. Per the germline V gene, CDR1 is SNHLY and CDR2 is FYNNEI. The CDR3 totals 16 residues. Trimming cost V 6 bases and J 4 bases; bases outside gene matches: 10. This chain's CDR3 is CASSHSRQGGNQPQHF. The CDR3 DNA sequence: TGTGCCAGCAGCCATTCCCGACAGGGGGGGAATCAGCCCCAGCATTTT.

CDR3 loop: CASSVELAGVGDTQYF. The CDR3 DNA reads TGTGCCAGCAGTGTCGAACTAGCGGGGGTTGGAGATACGCAGTATTTT. The V and J genes are TRBV25-1 and TRBJ2-3, with 11 bases aligning to TRBD2. CDR1 MGHDK and CDR2 SYGVNS come from the germline V gene. Trimming at V came to 4 bases and at J to 5 bases, leaving 8 bases not matched to a gene. The CDR3 has 16 amino acids. Based on the CDR3 plus reference TRBV25-1 and TRBJ2-3, the full variable domain is EADIYQTPRYLVIGTGKKITLECSQTMGHDKMYWYQQDPGMELHLIHYSYGVNSTEKGDLSSESTVSRIRTEHFPLTLESARPSHTSQYLCASSVELAGVGDTQYFGPGTRLTVL.

V usage is TRBV25-1 and J usage is TRBJ1-1, with 8 bases fitting TRBD1. Germline loops: CDR1 MGHDK, CDR2 SYGVNS. The V gene end was trimmed by 5 bases and the J gene end by 6 bases; junction bases not matched to a gene: 11. This CDR3 spans 15 amino acids. The CDR3 coding sequence is TGTGCCAGCAGTACCCGGGACAGGACGCTTCCTGAAGCTTTCTTT. Translation: CASSTRDRTLPEAFF.

The gene calls are TRBV19 and TRBJ1-5; maybe TRBD1 (6 bases). Germline CDR1 LNHDA, CDR2 SQIVND (reference sequence). The CDR3 covers 19 residues. V gave up 7 bases and J gave up 0 bases, with 25 bases separating them. DNA for the CDR3: TGTGCCAGTACCGATCGCGCAGGGGCCCTCGTATATAGCAATCAGCCCCAGCATTTT. Protein sequence: CASTDRAGALVYSNQPQHF. Supplemented by reference TRBV19 and TRBJ1-5, the full variable domain reads DGGITQSPKYLFRKEGQNVTLSCEQNLNHDAMYWYRQDPGQGLRLIYYSQIVNDFQKGDIAEGYSVSREKKESFPLTVTSAQKNPTAFYLCASTDRAGALVYSNQPQHFGDGTRLSIL.

The rearrangement joins TRBV9 to TRBJ2-3, with a weak D call TRBD2 (5 bases). The germline V and J ends were trimmed by 1 base and 9 bases, with 9 bases remaining between them. There are 12 residues in the CDR3. The germline gives CDR1 SGDLS, CDR2 YYNGEE. CDR3 in amino acids: CASSVPRGTQYF. DNA for the CDR3: TGTGCCAGCAGCGTACCCAGAGGGACGCAGTATTTT.

This clone was recorded once. The chain combines TRBV7-9 with TRBJ2-5; D is perhaps TRBD1 (5 bases). CDR1 SEHNR and CDR2 FQNEAQ come from the germline V gene (reference sequence). The CDR3 contains 15 residues. Deletions cut 1 base from V and 5 bases from J, with 14 bases between. CDR3: CASSLGLGARETQYF. The CDR3 DNA is TGTGCCAGCAGCTTAGGGCTAGGGGCGAGGGAGACCCAGTACTTC.

About this clone itself: The sample contains more than one DNA sequence encoding this CDR3. The rearrangement uses TRBV7-2 and TRBJ2-7; the D gene is possibly TRBD2 (6 bases). The CDR3 spans 14 residues. V was clipped by 1 base and J by 1 base, with 8 bases between them. Germline CDR1 and CDR2: SGHTA and FQGNSA. The CDR3 is CASSLGGTSYEQYF. For the CDR3, the DNA is TGTGCCAGCAGCTTAGGTGGGACTTCCTACGAGCAGTACTTC.

The chain combines TRBV4-1 with TRBJ1-5; 8 bases agree with TRBD1. CDR3 size: 14 residues. V was clipped by 8 bases and J by 5 bases; unmatched bases: 8. The germline CDR1 and CDR2 sequences are MGHRA and YSYEKL. CDR3 protein: CASLSGGFHQPQHF. In DNA, the CDR3 is TGCGCCAGCTTGTCAGGGGGCTTCCATCAGCCCCAGCATTTT.

The J gene is TRBJ2-3, the V gene TRBV7-3; 8 nucleotides match TRBD2. The CDR3 has 16 amino acids. Per the germline V gene, CDR1 is SGHTA and CDR2 is FQGTGA. With 1 base clipped from V and 2 bases from J, the junction kept 5 bases outside the gene matches. The CDR3 sequence is CASSLIPGGTTDTQYF. The DNA of the CDR3 is TGTGCCAGCAGCTTAATCCCGGGAGGGACCACAGATACGCAGTATTTT.

As for this clone: One end of the junction fails to match germline, which may point to a read error. This chain uses TRBV7-2 with TRBJ2-5, with D possibly being TRBD2 (6 bases). Germline V CDR1 and CDR2: SGHTA, FQGNSA. The CDR3 has 14 residues. CDR3 region: CASSFGGRPEIQYF. The CDR3 DNA sequence: TGTGCCAGCAGCTTTGGGGGGAGGCCAGAGATCCAGTACTTC. The full variable domain, in which reference TRBV7-2 and TRBJ2-5 provide the parts outside the CDR3, is GAGVSQSPSNKVTEKGKDVELRCDPISGHTALYWYRQSLGQGLEFLIYFQGNSAPDKSGLPSDRFSAERTGGSVSTLTIQRTQQEDSAVYLCASSFGGRPEIQYFGPGTRLLVL.

The chain has TRBV5-4 and TRBJ2-7, with 7 bases that match TRBD1. Germline CDR1 reads SGHNT; CDR2 reads YYREEE (reference sequence). The CDR3 loop spans 12 amino acids. V trimming: 4 bases; J trimming: 7 bases; junction bases outside the gene matches: 5. The CDR3 DNA reads as TGTGCCAGCAGCCACCAGGGGGAGGAGCAGTACTTC. Translated, it gives CASSHQGEEQYF.

A single count supports this clone. The chain uses TRBV27 and TRBJ1-2; 8 bases map to TRBD1. J was trimmed by 3 bases and V by 5 bases; bases with no gene match: 14. The CDR3 has 17 amino acids. Germline V gene data show CDR1 as MNHEY and CDR2 as SMNVEV (reference sequence). The CDR3 DNA reads TGTGCCAGCAGTAAGCGGACAGGGAGGGTTCAAGACTATGGCTACACCTTC. It specifies CASSKRTGRVQDYGYTF.

Written as DNA, the CDR3 is TGTGCCAGCAGCCCCCCTGACCCAGGGAACACTGAAGCTTTCTTT. Translated, it gives CASSPPDPGNTEAFF. The chain is built from TRBV9 and TRBJ1-1; D unresolved. V was cut by 4 bases and J by 1 base, with 14 bases left in between. Germline CDR1 SGDLS, CDR2 YYNGEE. This CDR3 has 15 residues. Together with reference TRBV9 and TRBJ1-1, the CDR3 gives the full variable domain: DSGVTQTPKHLITATGQRVTLRCSPRSGDLSVYWYQQSLDQGLQFLIQYYNGEERAKGNILERFSAQQFPDLHSELNLSSLELGDSALYFCASSPPDPGNTEAFFGQGTRLTVV.

In the case of this clone: With a much larger clone just one base away, this may be a read error. The same CDR3 can be traced to other DNA sequences in this sample. V and J are TRBV14 and TRBJ1-2; 8 nucleotides match TRBD1. This CDR3 comprises 15 residues. V was pared by 4 bases and J by 0 bases, with 4 bases of the junction left unmatched. Germline V lookup: CDR1 SGHDN, CDR2 FVKESK. The CDR3 spells CASSLRQGTNYGYTF. CDR3 DNA sequence: TGTGCCAGCAGCCTCCGACAGGGGACTAACTATGGCTACACCTTC.

The chain employs TRBV7-2 and TRBJ1-4; TRBD1 might be the D (6 bases). The CDR3 has 15 residues. Trimming took 5 bases from V and 8 from J, leaving 18 bases between them. CDR1 is SGHTA and CDR2 is FQGNSA in the germline V gene. In DNA form, the CDR3 reads TGTGCCAGCAGCATAAACAGGGCCTTGGGGGAAAAACTGTTTTTT. Translated, it gives CASSINRALGEKLFF.

The sample holds one count of this clone. V is TRBV5-6 and J is TRBJ1-2; a possible D gene is TRBD1 (6 bases). CDR3 length: 14 residues. From germline, CDR1 is SGHDT and CDR2 YYEEEE. V lost 1 base, J lost 8 bases, and 15 bases lay in between. DNA for the CDR3: TGTGCCAGCAGCTTGCTGGGGGCTACAGGGGGCTACACCTTC. Translation: CASSLLGATGGYTF. The variable domain in full, completed from reference TRBV5-6 and TRBJ1-2, reads DAGVTQSPTHLIKTRGQQVTLRCSPKSGHDTVSWYQQALGQGPQFIFQYYEEEERQRGNFPDRFSGHQFPNYSSELNVNALLLGDSALYLCASSLLGATGGYTFGSGTRLTVV.

The chain combines TRBV4-2 with TRBJ2-1; D unclear. The CDR3 has 15 residues. The V and J ends lost 0 bases and 0 bases respectively, with 6 bases between them. Looked up from germline, CDR1 is LGHNA and CDR2 is YNFKEQ. The CDR3 coding sequence is TGTGCCAGCAGCCAAGACCGGAGCTCCTACAATGAGCAGTTCTTC. It translates to CASSQDRSSYNEQFF.

The chain is built from TRBV6-1 and TRBJ2-7; a possible D gene is TRBD2 (5 bases). V lost 2 bases and J 1 base, leaving 18 bases between the germline ends. This CDR3 is built from 17 residues. Per germline, CDR1 MNHNS and CDR2 SASEGT. CDR3 sequence (DNA): TGTGCCAGCAGTGAATTCGGAGTTCATGGGGAGTCCTACGAGCAGTACTTC. Residues: CASSEFGVHGESYEQYF.